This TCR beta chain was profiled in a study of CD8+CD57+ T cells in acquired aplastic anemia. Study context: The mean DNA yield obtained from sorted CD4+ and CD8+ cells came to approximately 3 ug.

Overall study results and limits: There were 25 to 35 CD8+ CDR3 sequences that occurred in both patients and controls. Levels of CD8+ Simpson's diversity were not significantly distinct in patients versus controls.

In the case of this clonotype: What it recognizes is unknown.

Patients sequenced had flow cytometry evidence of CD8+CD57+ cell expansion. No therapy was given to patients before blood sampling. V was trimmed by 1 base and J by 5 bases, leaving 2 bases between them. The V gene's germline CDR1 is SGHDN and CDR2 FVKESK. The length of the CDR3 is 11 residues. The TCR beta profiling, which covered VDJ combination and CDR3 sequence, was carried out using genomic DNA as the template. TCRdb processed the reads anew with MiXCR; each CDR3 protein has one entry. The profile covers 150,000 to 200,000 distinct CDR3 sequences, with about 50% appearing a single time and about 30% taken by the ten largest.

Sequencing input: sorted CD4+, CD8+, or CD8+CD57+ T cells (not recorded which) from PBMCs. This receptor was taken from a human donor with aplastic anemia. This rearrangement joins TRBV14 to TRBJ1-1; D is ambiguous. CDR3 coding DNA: TGTGCCAGCAGCCAAGCGACTGAAGCTTTCTTT. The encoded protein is CASSQATEAFF.